These 31 T cell receptor beta chains were all obtained from the same sample, sequenced in a study of T cells in women clearing cervical HPV infection. Some clones are missing from TCRdb's copy, which holds only in-frame ones; the method was immunoSEQ multiplex PCR. Reported are 30,000 to 35,000 clones; the ten largest clones contain 8.4%. The sample taken for sequencing was blood buffy coat. The receptor source for this set is a woman aged 18-70 years with a cervical HPV16 infection that either progressed to CIN3+ or cleared (not recorded which).

About this clone: The junction departs from germline at one end; a sequencing error may be responsible. The sequence runs out 3 residues before the end of the CDR3; the remainder is reconstructed from the germline J gene. The chain uses TRBV4-2 and TRBJ1-2, with a weak D call TRBD1 (6 bases). CDR3 length equals 15 residues. The germline CDR1 and CDR2 sequences are LGHNA and YNFKEQ. The DNA read from the CDR3 is TGCGCCAGCAGCCAATTCAGGGGTACCTATGGCGGC. Its translation: CASSQFRGTYGG. The whole CDR3 sequence reads CASSQFRGTYGGYTF.

Concerning this clone itself: With the read ending 3 residues before the CDR3 end, the germline J gene is used to fill in that end. Within the sample, other DNA sequences also encode this same CDR3. V is TRBV7-6 and J is TRBJ1-4, with D uncertain. The CDR3 is made up of 13 amino acids. Germline CDR1 and CDR2: SGHVS and FNYEAQ. This CDR3 is CASSRARGEKLFF. The DNA read from the CDR3 is TGTGCCAGCAGCAGGGCCCGAGGCGAGAAA.

A note on this clone: The observed sequence ends 3 residues before the CDR3 terminus, with the missing tail filled in from the germline J gene. The chain joins TRBV7-2 to TRBJ1-2; TRBD1 is a possible D gene (5 bases). CDR1 SGHTA and CDR2 FQGNSA come from the germline V gene. This CDR3 has 16 amino acids. The V gene lost 0 bases and the J gene lost 4 bases, with 15 bases spanning the gap. CDR3 sequence reads: CASSLAAQGQIYGYTF. The CDR3 bases that were read are TGTGCCAGCAGCTTAGCGGCCCAGGGCCAAATCTATGGC.

For this clone: The read stops 3 residues short of the end of the CDR3; the missing end is completed from the germline J gene. V is TRBV12-3 or TRBV12-4 and J is TRBJ2-3, with 8 bases matching TRBD2. V dropped 5 bases and J dropped 0; count of bases not matched to a gene: 4. This CDR3 comprises 15 residues. CDR3 sequence reads: CASSRTSGSTDTQYF. The CDR3 bases that were read are TGTGCCAGCAGTCGTACTAGCGGTAGCACAGATACG.

As for this clone: The read ends 3 residues early relative to the CDR3; the germline J gene fills the gap. This chain connects TRBV20-1 to TRBJ1-2; D call uncertain. Germline assignment: CDR1 DFQATT and CDR2 SNEGSKA (reference sequence). The CDR3 has 13 amino acids. CDR3: CSASHYQRAGYTF. The part of the CDR3 DNA that was read is TGCAGTGCTAGCCATTATCAAAGAGCAGGC.

As for this clone: Read sequence stops 3 residues before the CDR3 end, and the germline J gene provides the missing end. This chain connects TRBV30 to TRBJ1-1; perhaps TRBD1 as D (5 bases). V gave up 5 bases and J gave up 4 bases, with 14 bases separating them. The CDR3 is made up of 13 amino acids. Looked up from germline, CDR1 is GTSNPN and CDR2 is SVGIG (reference sequence). CDR3 DNA, as far as it was read: TGTGCCTGGGGGGGGTCTGGTGGCACTGAA. It encodes CAWGGSGGTE. The whole CDR3 protein is CAWGGSGGTEAFF.

About this clone itself: The observed sequence ends 3 residues before the CDR3 terminus, with the missing tail filled in from the germline J gene. Other DNA sequences within the sample encode an identical CDR3. This sequence joins TRBV6-2 or TRBV6-3 and TRBJ1-2; D is unresolved. The CDR3 length is 11 residues. CDR1 and CDR2 from the germline V gene are MNHEY and SVGEGT. CDR3 region: CASSGHSRYTF. CDR3 DNA, as far as it was read: TGTGCCAGCAGTGGCCATTCACGC.

Comment on this clone: The germline gene is not matched at one end of the junction; a read error may be the cause. Read coverage stops 3 residues before the CDR3 terminus; the germline J gene supplies the remainder. This sequence joins TRBV20-1 and TRBJ2-1; D is possibly TRBD2 (6 bases). The V gene's germline CDR1 is DFQATT and CDR2 SNEGSKA (reference sequence). The CDR3 length is 17 residues. CDR3: CSARDPRGGRFRNEQFF. Partial CDR3 DNA: TGCAGTGCGAGAGACCCACGGGGAGGTCGGTTCCGCAATGAG.

Points on this clone: The read falls 3 residues short of the CDR3 end, and the missing part is taken from the germline J gene. This chain uses TRBV30 with TRBJ1-4; tentatively, D is TRBD1 (5 bases). The CDR3 length is 18 residues. In germline, CDR1 is GTSNPN, CDR2 SVGIG (reference sequence). The CDR3: CAWSVKLSGRAGANVLFF. CDR3 DNA, as far as it was read: TGTGCCTGGAGTGTAAAGTTGTCTGGCAGGGCTGGGGCCAACGTA.

A remark on this clone: Coverage ceases 3 residues before the CDR3 finishes, and the germline J gene fills in the end. The chain has TRBV6-2 or TRBV6-3 and TRBJ2-7; D unresolved. From germline, CDR1 is MNHEY and CDR2 SVGEGT. This CDR3 spans 11 amino acids. Between the trimmed V and J ends, which lost 5 bases and 3 bases, there was a span of 5 bases. The sequenced part of the CDR3 DNA is TGTGCCAGCAGTCCTTACTACGAG. It specifies CASSPYYE. Given in full, the CDR3 is CASSPYYEQYF.

A note on this clone: The DNA ends 3 residues before the CDR3 does, and the rest of the CDR3 is filled in from the germline J gene. The chain uses TRBV18 and TRBJ2-3; TRBD1 matches at 10 bases. Germline V CDR1 and CDR2: KGHSH, LQKENI. This CDR3 is 16 amino acids long. CDR3 region: CASSPKPTGGGQPQYF. The covered CDR3 bases are TGTGCCAGCTCACCCAAACCGACAGGGGGCGGTCAGCCG.

Details on this clone: The read halts 3 residues ahead of the CDR3 end, with the missing end drawn from the germline J gene. This chain uses TRBV20-1 with TRBJ2-1; 12 bases match TRBD1. The CDR3 extends over 18 amino acids. Trimming took 0 bases from V and 9 from J; bases not matched to a gene: 15. The V gene's germline CDR1 is DFQATT and CDR2 SNEGSKA (reference sequence). The CDR3 loop reads CSARDFRAGTGGLSEQFF. The covered CDR3 bases are TGCAGTGCTAGAGATTTCCGAGCCGGGACAGGGGGCTTGAGTGAG.

The CDR3 here is CASSYDKAGGINDYTF. The DNA read from the CDR3 is TGTGCCAGCAGTTACGACAAAGCGGGGGGTATCAATGAC. J is TRBJ1-2 and V is TRBV6-2 or TRBV6-3; possible D gene TRBD1, 5 bases. The CDR3 goes on 3 residues after the read ends, and that part is filled in from the germline J gene. This CDR3 is built from 16 residues. Germline values: CDR1 MNHEY, CDR2 SVGEGT.

Note on this clone: The read terminates 3 residues ahead of where the CDR3 ends, so the germline J gene completes it. The rearrangement uses TRBV18 and TRBJ1-1, with 11 bases identical to TRBD1. The CDR3 runs 16 residues. V was clipped by 0 bases and J by 4 bases; unmatched bases: 4. Germline V gene data show CDR1 as KGHSH and CDR2 as LQKENI. This CDR3 reads CASSPPGQGAITEAFF. The part of the CDR3 DNA that was read is TGTGCCAGCTCACCACCCGGACAGGGGGCGATCACTGAA.

Notes on this clone: From the germline J gene comes the end of the CDR3, since the read stops 3 residues before it. The chain uses TRBV4-1 and TRBJ1-1; possibly TRBD1 for D (5 bases). The ends were cut back, 3 bases at V and 1 base at J, with 9 bases in the middle. The CDR3 sequence is 14 residues long. CDR1 is MGHRA, CDR2 YSYEKL, per germline. The part of the CDR3 DNA that was read is TGCGCCAGCAGCCAGGGGGGACGGAACACTGAA. Its protein product is CASSQGGRNTE. The complete CDR3 reads CASSQGGRNTEAFF.

As concerns this clone: The sequenced fragment ends 3 residues before the CDR3 boundary, so the rest is inferred from the germline J gene. The chain couples TRBV11-2 to TRBJ1-2; D is uncertain. V was trimmed by 0 bases and J by 4 bases, leaving 12 bases between them. CDR1 and CDR2 (germline): SGHAT, FQNNGV. This CDR3 region has 15 residues. The sequenced part of the CDR3 DNA is TGTGCCAGCAGCTTAGATGAGGCCAGATCCTATGGC. The encoded protein is CASSLDEARSYG. The whole CDR3 is CASSLDEARSYGYTF.

Notes on this clone: Relative to the germline gene, one junction end is altered; a read error may explain this. The read is 3 residues too short to cover the CDR3 end, so that end is filled in from the germline J gene. Other DNA sequences in the sample encode the same CDR3. V and J are TRBV7-6 and TRBJ1-3, with TRBD1 as a possible D gene (6 bases). The CDR3 length is 16 residues. Germline V gives CDR1 SGHVS, CDR2 FNYEAQ. This CDR3 is CASSLVGGAAGNTIYF. The part of the CDR3 DNA that was read is TGTGCCAGCAGCTTAGTTGGGGGGGCTGCTGGAAACACA.

Remarks on this clone: Sequencing ends 3 residues short of the CDR3 end; the germline J gene provides the rest. At the DNA level, this CDR3 is encoded by other sequences in the same sample as well. This rearrangement joins TRBV7-2 to TRBJ1-3; 10 nucleotides match TRBD1. Germline values: CDR1 SGHTA, CDR2 FQGNSA. The CDR3 totals 13 residues. Unmatched junction bases numbered 2, after V lost 5 bases and J lost 7 bases. Incomplete CDR3 DNA: TGTGCCAGCAGCACGGACAGGGGGAACACC. It translates to CASSTDRGNT. The entire CDR3 is CASSTDRGNTIYF.

In the case of this clone: The read stops 3 residues short of the end of the CDR3; the missing end is completed from the germline J gene. This rearrangement joins TRBV7-3 to TRBJ1-2; D perhaps matches TRBD1 (6 bases). CDR1 and CDR2 from the germline V gene are SGHTA and FQGTGA. CDR3 length: 17 residues. The CDR3 reads CASSLRASGYWDNDYTF. The covered CDR3 bases are TGTGCCAGCAGCTTGCGGGCTAGCGGGTACTGGGACAATGAC.

Regarding this clone: The read halts 3 residues ahead of the CDR3 end, with the missing end drawn from the germline J gene. The chain employs TRBV4-1 and TRBJ2-3; 9 bases line up with TRBD1. The CDR3 has 16 residues. Looked up from germline, CDR1 is MGHRA and CDR2 is YSYEKL. J was trimmed by 4 bases and V by 3 bases; bases with no gene match: 8. CDR3 region: CASSQWGQGGPDTQYF. The DNA read from the CDR3 is TGCGCCAGCAGCCAGTGGGGACAGGGAGGACCAGATACG.

Regarding this clone: Coverage ceases 3 residues before the CDR3 finishes, and the germline J gene fills in the end. The chain is built from TRBV19 and TRBJ2-2; TRBD1 might be the D (6 bases). Germline V gene data show CDR1 as LNHDA and CDR2 as SQIVND (reference sequence). The CDR3 extends over 13 amino acids. The CDR3 loop is CASSIQGYSPLFF. CDR3 bases read: TGTGCCAGTAGTATACAGGGGTATTCACCG.

Turning to this clone: The sequenced fragment ends 3 residues before the CDR3 boundary, so the rest is inferred from the germline J gene. The chain joins TRBV29-1 to TRBJ1-2; 10 nucleotides agree with TRBD1. The CDR3 has 13 residues. Germline V CDR1 and CDR2: SQVTM, ANQGSEA. V gave up 5 bases and J gave up 7 bases; unmatched junction bases: 7. CDR3: CSVPRDRGGGYTF. The covered CDR3 bases are TGCAGCGTTCCCCGGGACAGGGGCGGTGGC.

Notes on this clone: The read is 3 residues too short to cover the CDR3 end, so that end is filled in from the germline J gene. The chain couples TRBV7-2 to TRBJ2-1, with 9 bases matching TRBD2. The V and J ends lost 5 bases and 7 bases, in that order; junction bases with no gene match: 9. There are 15 residues in the CDR3. Germline V gene sequence: CDR1 SGHTA, CDR2 FQGNSA. The sequenced part of the CDR3 DNA is TGTGCCAGCAGCCCGCGCGGCGGGGGGGCAAATGAG. This translates into CASSPRGGGANE. The CDR3, in full, reads CASSPRGGGANEQFF. Full variable domain (outside the CDR3, taken from reference TRBV7-2 and TRBJ2-1): GAGVSQSPSNKVTEKGKDVELRCDPISGHTALYWYRQSLGQGLEFLIYFQGNSAPDKSGLPSDRFSAERTGGSVSTLTIQRTQQEDSAVYLCASSPRGGGANEQFFGPGTRLTVL.

To note about this clone: Germline and junction disagree at one end, which may indicate a read error. The DNA ends 3 residues before the CDR3 does, and the rest of the CDR3 is filled in from the germline J gene. V usage is TRBV10-3 and J usage is TRBJ1-1; maybe TRBD1 (6 bases). The CDR3 contains 14 residues. In germline, CDR1 is ENHRY, CDR2 SYGVKD. CDR3 residues: CAIRPAGADTGAFF. The CDR3 DNA, read in part, is TGTGCCATCAGGCCGGCGGGGGCGGACACTGGA.

About this clone itself: The read ends 3 residues early relative to the CDR3; the germline J gene fills the gap. The chain uses TRBV19 and TRBJ2-3; 7 positions agree with TRBD2. The CDR3 extends over 15 amino acids. CDR1 is LNHDA and CDR2 is SQIVND in the germline V gene (reference sequence). CDR3 loop: CASSAPSGRSKTQYF. The sequenced part of the CDR3 DNA is TGTGCCAGTAGTGCCCCTAGCGGTAGATCAAAGACG.

Note on this clone: The read stops 3 residues short of the end of the CDR3; the missing end is completed from the germline J gene. The chain employs TRBV20-1 and TRBJ1-5; no clear D gene. This CDR3 spans 12 amino acids. Trimming shortened V by 0 bases and J by 4 bases, and 4 bases separated the two germline ends. Germline V gene lookup returns CDR1 DFQATT and CDR2 SNEGSKA (reference sequence). The CDR3 loop is CSARDRNQPQHF. The sequenced CDR3 bases are TGCAGTGCTAGAGACAGGAATCAGCCC.

This CDR3 reads CASSPGTGDYDYTF. The sequenced CDR3 bases are TGTGCCAGCTCACCCGGGACAGGAGACTACGAC. The chain carries TRBV18 and TRBJ1-2; 8 positions match TRBD1. Sequencing ends 3 residues short of the CDR3 end; the germline J gene provides the rest. The CDR3 is made up of 14 amino acids. Germline loops: CDR1 KGHSH, CDR2 LQKENI.

Concerning this clone itself: The read is 3 residues too short to cover the CDR3 end, so that end is filled in from the germline J gene. The chain combines TRBV7-9 with TRBJ2-4, with 7 bases fitting TRBD2. The CDR3 runs 15 residues. Germline V gene sequence: CDR1 SEHNR, CDR2 FQNEAQ (reference sequence). CDR3 DNA, as far as it was read: TGTGCCAGCAGCTTAAACCCCTGGGGAGGGGATGGT. It yields the protein CASSLNPWGGDG. In full, the CDR3 reads CASSLNPWGGDGQYF.

About this clone itself: The read finishes 3 residues shy of the CDR3 end, and the germline J gene is used to complete it. V usage is TRBV11-2 and J usage is TRBJ1-4; the match to TRBD1 covers 7 bases. The CDR3 is 14 residues long. CDR1 and CDR2 (germline): SGHAT, FQNNGV. The CDR3 spells CASSLDVRTGELFF. The sequenced CDR3 bases are TGTGCCAGCAGCTTAGATGTGCGGACAGGAGAA.

Partial CDR3 DNA: TGTGCCAGCAGTGACCAGACAGGGGGTGTGGATGGT. As protein: CASSDQTGGVDG. The CDR3 reads in full as CASSDQTGGVDGQYF. This chain links TRBV2 with TRBJ2-4, with 9 bases aligning to TRBD1. Read sequence stops 3 residues before the CDR3 end, and the germline J gene provides the missing end. The CDR3 sequence is 15 residues long. CDR1 and CDR2 (germline): SNHLY, FYNNEI.

As to this clone: The read ends 3 residues before the CDR3 terminus; that terminus is restored from the germline J gene. The chain uses TRBV7-9 and TRBJ2-5; 9 nucleotides align to TRBD2. J was trimmed by 1 base and V by 4 bases; bases with no gene match: 4. The CDR3 is 15 residues long. Germline values: CDR1 SEHNR, CDR2 FQNEAQ (reference sequence). The DNA read from the CDR3 is TGTGCCAGCAGCTCTGGACTAGCGAGCCAAGAGACC. It encodes CASSSGLASQET. The entire CDR3 reads CASSSGLASQETQYF.